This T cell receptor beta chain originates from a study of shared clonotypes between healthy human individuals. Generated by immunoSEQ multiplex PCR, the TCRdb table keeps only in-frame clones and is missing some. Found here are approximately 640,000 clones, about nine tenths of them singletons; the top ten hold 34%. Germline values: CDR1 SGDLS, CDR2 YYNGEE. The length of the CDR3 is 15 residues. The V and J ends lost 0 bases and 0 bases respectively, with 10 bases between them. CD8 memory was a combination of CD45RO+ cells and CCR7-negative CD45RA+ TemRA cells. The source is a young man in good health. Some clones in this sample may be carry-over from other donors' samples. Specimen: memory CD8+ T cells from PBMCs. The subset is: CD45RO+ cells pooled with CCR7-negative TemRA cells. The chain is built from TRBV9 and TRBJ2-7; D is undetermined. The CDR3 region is CASSVGDSSSYEQYF. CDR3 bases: TGTGCCAGCAGCGTAGGAGACTCCAGCTCCTACGAGCAGTACTTC.